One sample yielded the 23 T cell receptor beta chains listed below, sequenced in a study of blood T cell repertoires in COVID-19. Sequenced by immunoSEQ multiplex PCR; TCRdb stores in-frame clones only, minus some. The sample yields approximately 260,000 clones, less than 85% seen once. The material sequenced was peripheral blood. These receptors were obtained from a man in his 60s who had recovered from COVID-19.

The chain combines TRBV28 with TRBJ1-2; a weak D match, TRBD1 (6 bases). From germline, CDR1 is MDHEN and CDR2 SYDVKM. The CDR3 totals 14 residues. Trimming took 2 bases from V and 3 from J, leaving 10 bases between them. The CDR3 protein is CASSLIGQYYGYTF. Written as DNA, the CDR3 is TGTGCCAGCAGTTTAATCGGACAGTACTATGGCTACACCTTC.

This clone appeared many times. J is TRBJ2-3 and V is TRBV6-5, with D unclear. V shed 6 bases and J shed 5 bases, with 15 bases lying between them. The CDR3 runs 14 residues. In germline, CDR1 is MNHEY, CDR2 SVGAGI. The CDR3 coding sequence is TGTGCCAGCAGGATACAACCGCTAGGAGATACGCAGTATTTT. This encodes CASRIQPLGDTQYF.

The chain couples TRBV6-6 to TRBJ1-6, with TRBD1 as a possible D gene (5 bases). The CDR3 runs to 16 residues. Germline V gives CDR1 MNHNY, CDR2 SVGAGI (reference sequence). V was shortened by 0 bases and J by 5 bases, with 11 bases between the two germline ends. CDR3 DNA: TGTGCCAGCAGTTACTCGCAGGGTCGCCATAATTCACCCCTCCACTTT. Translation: CASSYSQGRHNSPLHF.

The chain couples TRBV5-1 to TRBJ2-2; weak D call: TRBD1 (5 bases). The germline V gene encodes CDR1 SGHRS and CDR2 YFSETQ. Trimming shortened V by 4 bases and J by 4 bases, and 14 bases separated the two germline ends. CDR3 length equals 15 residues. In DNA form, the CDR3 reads TGCGCCAGCAGCGGGGCCGCGGCCGCCACCGGGGAGCTGTTTTTT. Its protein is CASSGAAAATGELFF.

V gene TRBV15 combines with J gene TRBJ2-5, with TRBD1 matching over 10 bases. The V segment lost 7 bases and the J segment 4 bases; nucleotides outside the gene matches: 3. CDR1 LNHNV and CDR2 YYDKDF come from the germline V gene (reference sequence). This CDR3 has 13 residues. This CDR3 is CATTRDRGETQYF. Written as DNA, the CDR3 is TGTGCCACCACCCGGGACAGGGGAGAGACCCAGTACTTC.

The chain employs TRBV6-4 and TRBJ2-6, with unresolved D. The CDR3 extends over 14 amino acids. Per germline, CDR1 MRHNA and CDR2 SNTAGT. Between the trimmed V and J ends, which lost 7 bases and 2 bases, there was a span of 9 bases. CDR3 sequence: CASTNLPGANVLTF. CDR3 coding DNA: TGTGCCAGCACCAACTTGCCTGGGGCCAACGTCCTGACTTTC.

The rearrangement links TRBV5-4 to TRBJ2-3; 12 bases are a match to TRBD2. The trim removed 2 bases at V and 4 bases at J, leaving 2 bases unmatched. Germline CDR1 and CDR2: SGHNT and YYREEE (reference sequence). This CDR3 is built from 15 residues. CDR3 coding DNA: TGTGCCAGCAGCTTCTCTAGCGGGAGGGCAGATACGCAGTATTTT. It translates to CASSFSSGRADTQYF.

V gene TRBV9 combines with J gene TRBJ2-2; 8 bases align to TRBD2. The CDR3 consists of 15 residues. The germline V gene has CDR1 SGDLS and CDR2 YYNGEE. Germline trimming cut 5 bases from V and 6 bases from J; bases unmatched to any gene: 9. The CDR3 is CASRPSGSSAGELFF. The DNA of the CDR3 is TGTGCCAGCAGACCCAGCGGGAGTAGCGCCGGGGAGCTGTTTTTT.

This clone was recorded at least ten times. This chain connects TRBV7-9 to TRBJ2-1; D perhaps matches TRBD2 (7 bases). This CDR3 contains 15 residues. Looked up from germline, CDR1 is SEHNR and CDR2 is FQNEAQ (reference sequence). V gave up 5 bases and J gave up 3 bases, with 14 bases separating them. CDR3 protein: CASSPRGGSYNEQFF. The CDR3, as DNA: TGTGCCAGCAGCCCCAGGGGCGGGAGCTACAATGAGCAGTTCTTC. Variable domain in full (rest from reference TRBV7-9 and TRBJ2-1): DTGVSQNPRHKITKRGQNVTFRCDPISEHNRLYWYRQTLGQGPEFLTYFQNEAQLEKSRLLSDRFSAERPKGSFSTLEIQRTEQGDSAMYLCASSPRGGSYNEQFFGPGTRLTVL.

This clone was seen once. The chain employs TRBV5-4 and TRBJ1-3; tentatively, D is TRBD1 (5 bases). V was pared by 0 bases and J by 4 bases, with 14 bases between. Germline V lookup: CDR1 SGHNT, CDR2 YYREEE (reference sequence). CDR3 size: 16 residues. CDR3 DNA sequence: TGTGCCAGCAGCTTGGGAGGTGGGGCGTTCGGAAACACCATATATTTT. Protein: CASSLGGGAFGNTIYF.

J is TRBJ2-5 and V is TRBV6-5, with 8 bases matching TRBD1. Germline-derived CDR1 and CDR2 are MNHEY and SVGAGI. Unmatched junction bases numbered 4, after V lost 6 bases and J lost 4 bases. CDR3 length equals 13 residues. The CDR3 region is CASSTTGVETQYF. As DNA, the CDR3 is TGTGCCAGCAGCACGACAGGGGTAGAGACCCAGTACTTC.

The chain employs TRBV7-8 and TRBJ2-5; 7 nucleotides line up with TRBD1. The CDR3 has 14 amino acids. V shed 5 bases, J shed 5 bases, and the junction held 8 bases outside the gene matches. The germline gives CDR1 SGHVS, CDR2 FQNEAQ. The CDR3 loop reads CASSSKRGRETQYF. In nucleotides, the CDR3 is TGTGCCAGCAGCAGCAAGAGGGGGCGGGAGACCCAGTACTTC.

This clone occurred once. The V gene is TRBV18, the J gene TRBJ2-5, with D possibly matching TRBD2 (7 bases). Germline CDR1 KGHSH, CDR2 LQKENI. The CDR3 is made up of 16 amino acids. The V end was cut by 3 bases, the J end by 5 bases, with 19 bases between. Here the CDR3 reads CASSPPRGSQGETQYF. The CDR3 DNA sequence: TGTGCCAGCTCACCTCCTCGCGGGAGCCAGGGGGAGACCCAGTACTTC.

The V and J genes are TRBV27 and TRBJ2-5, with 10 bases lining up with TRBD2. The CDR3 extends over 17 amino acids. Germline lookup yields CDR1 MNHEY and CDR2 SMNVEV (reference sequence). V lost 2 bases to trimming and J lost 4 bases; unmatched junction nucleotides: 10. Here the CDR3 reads CASSLGNLAGVRETQYF. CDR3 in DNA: TGTGCCAGCAGTTTAGGAAATCTAGCGGGAGTTCGAGAGACCCAGTACTTC.

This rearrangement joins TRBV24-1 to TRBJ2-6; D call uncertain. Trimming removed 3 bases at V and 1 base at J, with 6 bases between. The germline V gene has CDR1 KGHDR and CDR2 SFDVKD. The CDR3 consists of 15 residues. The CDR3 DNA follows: TGTGCCACCAGTGATCCGGTTTCTGGGGCCAACGTCCTGACTTTC. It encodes CATSDPVSGANVLTF.

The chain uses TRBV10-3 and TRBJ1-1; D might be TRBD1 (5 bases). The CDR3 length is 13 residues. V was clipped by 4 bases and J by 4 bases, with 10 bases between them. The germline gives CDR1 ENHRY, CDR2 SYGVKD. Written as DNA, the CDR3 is TGTGCCATCAGTGTAGGAGGGGTCACTGAAGCTTTCTTT. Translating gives CAISVGGVTEAFF.

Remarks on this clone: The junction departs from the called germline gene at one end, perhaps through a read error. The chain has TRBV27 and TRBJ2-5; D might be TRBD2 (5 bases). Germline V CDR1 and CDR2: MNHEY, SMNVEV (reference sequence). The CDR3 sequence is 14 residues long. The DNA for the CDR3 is TGTGCCAGCAATTTATTCGGGGTTGGGGAGACCCAGTACTTC. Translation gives CASNLFGVGETQYF.

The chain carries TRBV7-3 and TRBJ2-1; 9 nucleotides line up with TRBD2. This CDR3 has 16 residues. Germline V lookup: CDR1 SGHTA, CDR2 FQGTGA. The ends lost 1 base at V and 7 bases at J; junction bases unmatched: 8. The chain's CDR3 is CASSLRGLAAGNEQFF. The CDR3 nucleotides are TGTGCCAGCAGCTTAAGGGGACTAGCTGCGGGGAATGAGCAGTTCTTC. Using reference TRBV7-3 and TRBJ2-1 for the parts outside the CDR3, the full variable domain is GAGVSQTPSNKVTEKGKYVELRCDPISGHTALYWYRQSLGQGPEFLIYFQGTGAADDSGLPNDRFFAVRPEGSVSTLKIQRTERGDSAVYLCASSLRGLAAGNEQFFGPGTRLTVL.

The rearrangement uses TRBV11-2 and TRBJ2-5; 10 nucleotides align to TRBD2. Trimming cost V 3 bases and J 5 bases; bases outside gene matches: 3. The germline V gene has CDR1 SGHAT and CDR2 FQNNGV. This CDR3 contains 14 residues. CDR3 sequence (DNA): TGTGCCAGCAGCTTTAGCGGGAGGTCCGAGACCCAGTACTTC. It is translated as CASSFSGRSETQYF.

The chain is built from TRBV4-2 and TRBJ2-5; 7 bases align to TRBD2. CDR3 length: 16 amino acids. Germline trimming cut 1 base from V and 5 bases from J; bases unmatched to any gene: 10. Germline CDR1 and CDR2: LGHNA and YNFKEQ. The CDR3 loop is CASSQGFSGEGETQYF. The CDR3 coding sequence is TGTGCCAGCAGCCAAGGGTTCAGCGGGGAGGGGGAGACCCAGTACTTC.

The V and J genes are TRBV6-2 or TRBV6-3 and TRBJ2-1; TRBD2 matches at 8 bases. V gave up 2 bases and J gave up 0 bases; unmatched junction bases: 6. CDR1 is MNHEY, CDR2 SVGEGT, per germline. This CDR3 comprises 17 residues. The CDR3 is CASSYHPSGGSYNEQFF. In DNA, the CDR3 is TGTGCCAGCAGTTACCACCCCAGCGGGGGCTCCTACAATGAGCAGTTCTTC.

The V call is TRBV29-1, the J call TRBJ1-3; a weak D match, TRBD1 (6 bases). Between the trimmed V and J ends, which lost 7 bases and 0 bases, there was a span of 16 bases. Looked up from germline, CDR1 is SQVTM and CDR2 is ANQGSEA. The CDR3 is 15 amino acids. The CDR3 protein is CSAQGSPHSGNTIYF. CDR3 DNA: TGCAGCGCGCAGGGGTCTCCTCACTCTGGAAACACCATATATTTT. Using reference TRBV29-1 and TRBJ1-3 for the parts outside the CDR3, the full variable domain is SAVISQKPSRDICQRGTSLTIQCQVDSQVTMMFWYRQQPGQSLTLIATANQGSEATYESGFVIDKFPISRPNLTFSTLTVSNMSPEDSSIYLCSAQGSPHSGNTIYFGEGSWLTVV.

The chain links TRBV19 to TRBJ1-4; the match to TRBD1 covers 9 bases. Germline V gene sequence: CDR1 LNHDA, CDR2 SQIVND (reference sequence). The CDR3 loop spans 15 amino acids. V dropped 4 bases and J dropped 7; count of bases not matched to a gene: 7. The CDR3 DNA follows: TGTGCCAGTAGTAGAACGACAGGGGGTGGTGAAAAACTGTTTTTT. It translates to CASSRTTGGGEKLFF.